This T cell receptor (beta chain) was observed in a study of blood T cell repertoires in COVID-19. Across the whole study: Italy, Spain and the United States were the sources of the convalescent and acute COVID-19 samples. From T cells, B-cell-depleted T cells, or PBMCs came the material, which was cDNA or gDNA.

Germline CDR1 reads SGHTA; CDR2 reads FQGTGA. V lost 5 bases and J lost 8; bases outside the gene matches: 6. The CDR3 runs 13 residues. As processed by the authors: Amplification of reference gene primers was used by the study to estimate nucleated cell counts. Clones were read by immunoSEQ multiplex PCR, and TCRdb kept only the in-frame ones, dropping some. From that table come the V and J calls and clone size; the DNA was used to work out D and trimming. Of tens of thousands of clones listed, around 86% are singletons. The sequencing sample was made of peripheral blood. The rearrangement links TRBV7-3 to TRBJ1-2; 9 bases are a match to TRBD1. This TCR was sampled from a man in his sixties or seventies with acute or convalescent COVID-19. As DNA, the CDR3 is TGTGCCAGCAGCCCGGGACAGGGACGGGGCTACACCTTC. It is translated as CASSPGQGRGYTF.